This T cell receptor beta chain is from a study of beta chain features in type 1 diabetes. Study-level findings and limits: A greater similarity of naive, central memory and Treg TCRB repertoires was seen among patients than among healthy donors. Type 1 diabetes patients showed a moderate but significant shortening of TCRB CDR3s in all four CD4+ subsets. cDNA-based reads could over-represent cells with high TCR expression.

This CDR3 has 14 residues. The V end was cut by 4 bases, the J end by 4 bases, with 16 bases between. From germline, CDR1 is SQVTM and CDR2 ANQGSEA. The sample holds a few counts of this clone. The target antigen is unknown. As every portion of the isolated RNA was reverse transcribed, the sequencing read expressed TCRB transcripts. Sequencing used immunoSEQ multiplex PCR; TCRdb keeps in-frame clones, though not all of them. Of over 600,000 clones in the sample, around 12% are singletons; the top ten hold roughly 0.12%. The J gene is TRBJ1-2, the V gene TRBV29-1; no clear D gene. The source material was naive CD4+ T cells from blood. This receptor was taken from a man aged 30 to 39 with type 1 diabetes. CDR3 coding DNA: TGCAGCGTTGTGCCCCGGGGTGAGGGCTATGGCTACACCTTC. Protein: CSVVPRGEGYGYTF. The whole variable domain, remainder taken from reference TRBV29-1 and TRBJ1-2, is SAVISQKPSRDICQRGTSLTIQCQVDSQVTMMFWYRQQPGQSLTLIATANQGSEATYESGFVIDKFPISRPNLTFSTLTVSNMSPEDSSIYLCSVVPRGEGYGYTFGSGTRLTVV.